One sample yielded the 27 T cell receptor beta chains listed below, sequenced in a study of blood T cell repertoires in COVID-19. TCRdb's copy holds only in-frame clones and misses some; the assay was immunoSEQ multiplex PCR. The sample yields some 200,000 clones, more than 80% seen once. The sequenced sample consisted of peripheral blood. The source of these receptors is a woman of 80 years or more with COVID-19, enrolled during active disease.

This sequence joins TRBV21-1 and TRBJ1-2; TRBD1 is the table's D call, not checked against the DNA. TRBV21-1 is classified as a pseudogene. This CDR3 is 16 amino acids long. The CDR3 nucleotides read TGTGCCAGCAATTCCCAGGCGGAGACAGGGGACTATGGCTACACCTTC. Translating it yields CASNSQAETGDYGYTF.

The V gene is TRBV18, the J gene TRBJ2-1, with unresolved D. The germline V gene encodes CDR1 KGHSH and CDR2 LQKENI. V shed 3 bases and J shed 0 bases, with 12 bases lying between them. The CDR3 totals 16 residues. The CDR3 loop reads CASSPQIMSSYNEQFF. For the CDR3, the DNA is TGTGCCAGCTCACCCCAAATCATGAGCTCCTACAATGAGCAGTTCTTC. Full variable domain (missing parts from reference TRBV18 and TRBJ2-1): NAGVMQNPRHLVRRRGQEARLRCSPMKGHSHVYWYRQLPEEGLKFMVYLQKENIIDESGMPKERFSAEFPKEGPSILRIQQVVRGDSAAYFCASSPQIMSSYNEQFFGPGTRLTVL.

The chain links TRBV3-1 (or the pseudogene TRBV3-2) to TRBJ2-1; 10 bases align to TRBD1. Germline assignment: CDR1 LGHDT and CDR2 YNNKEL (reference sequence). V lost 0 bases and J lost 9; bases outside the gene matches: 11. The CDR3 has 17 residues. CDR3 region: CASSQDSRQGAGGEQFF. As DNA, the CDR3 is TGTGCCAGCAGCCAAGATTCCCGACAGGGGGCGGGAGGTGAGCAGTTCTTC.

The V gene is TRBV7-9, the J gene TRBJ2-3, with D possibly matching TRBD2 (5 bases). This CDR3 has 16 amino acids. The V and J ends lost 3 bases and 3 bases respectively, with 16 bases between them. CDR1 SEHNR and CDR2 FQNEAQ come from the germline V gene (reference sequence). CDR3 bases: TGTGCCAGCAGCTTTGCCGGGATCCCACCTACAGATACGCAGTATTTT. Translation: CASSFAGIPPTDTQYF.

J is TRBJ2-1 and V is TRBV2, with TRBD2 matching 11 bases. The CDR3 runs 14 residues. With V trimmed by 6 bases and J by 9 bases, 7 bases remained unmatched. CDR1 SNHLY and CDR2 FYNNEI come from the germline V gene. The DNA for the CDR3 is TGTGCCAGCAGGCTTTTACTAGCGGGAGCTGAGCAGTTCTTC. Its translation is CASRLLLAGAEQFF.

This clone was seen a few times. The V and J genes are TRBV4-2 and TRBJ1-6; 9 bases are shared with TRBD1. This CDR3 is 22 amino acids long. Germline values: CDR1 LGHNA, CDR2 YNFKEQ. The trim removed 0 bases at V and 7 bases at J, leaving 22 bases unmatched. CDR3 protein: CASSQEGRGSFSWTGENSPLHF. Here the CDR3 DNA reads TGTGCCAGCAGCCAAGAGGGGCGAGGCAGTTTTTCGTGGACAGGGGAGAATTCACCCCTCCACTTT.

The chain has TRBV6-2 or TRBV6-3 and TRBJ1-1; TRBD1 aligns across 8 bases. The CDR3 spans 14 residues. With V trimmed by 3 bases and J by 5 bases, 5 bases remained unmatched. Germline lookup yields CDR1 MNHEY and CDR2 SVGEGT. The CDR3 here is CASSYIDRGTEAFF. CDR3 DNA: TGTGCCAGCAGTTATATCGACAGGGGAACTGAAGCTTTCTTT.

The chain recombines TRBV7-8 with TRBJ1-6, with D unclear. The CDR3 has 13 amino acids. Germline V gives CDR1 SGHVS, CDR2 FQNEAQ. The V end was cut by 4 bases, the J end by 6 bases, with 7 bases between. The CDR3 region has the DNA TGTGCCAGCAGCTCCGGGTCTAATTCACCCCTCCACTTT. This translates into CASSSGSNSPLHF.

The rearrangement links TRBV10-3 to TRBJ1-2; TRBD1 matches 10 bases. The CDR3 totals 15 residues. The germline CDR1 and CDR2 sequences are ENHRY and SYGVKD. The trim removed 3 bases at V and 8 bases at J, leaving 9 bases unmatched. The CDR3 sequence is CAISDGRQGANGYTF. As DNA, the CDR3 is TGTGCCATCAGTGATGGAAGACAGGGGGCAAACGGCTACACCTTC.

The chain combines TRBV19 with TRBJ2-4; the match to TRBD1 covers 8 bases. The CDR3 is made up of 17 amino acids. The junction had 17 bases not matched to a gene; V was cut back by 5 bases and J by 8 bases. CDR1 is LNHDA and CDR2 is SQIVND in the germline V gene (reference sequence). In DNA form, the CDR3 reads TGTGCCAGTAGTGACGACGGACAGGGAAAGGTAGCGGACATTCAGTACTTC. Its protein is CASSDDGQGKVADIQYF.

The chain joins TRBV5-6 to TRBJ1-5, with D hard to call. V was trimmed by 0 bases and J by 3 bases, leaving 7 bases between them. The CDR3 sequence is 14 residues long. Germline V gives CDR1 SGHDT, CDR2 YYEEEE. The CDR3 region is CASSLAGINQPQHF. The CDR3 region has the DNA TGTGCCAGCAGCTTGGCGGGAATCAATCAGCCCCAGCATTTT.

The genes are TRBV3-1 (or the pseudogene TRBV3-2) and TRBJ1-4; 9 nucleotides align to TRBD1. Per the germline V gene, CDR1 is LGHDT and CDR2 is YNNKEL (reference sequence). V lost 7 bases, J lost 3 bases, and 21 bases stayed unmatched. The CDR3 sequence is 20 residues long. The chain's CDR3 is CASTEIPGTGRSVANEKLFF. CDR3 nucleotide sequence: TGTGCCAGCACCGAGATCCCCGGGACAGGGCGATCAGTAGCTAATGAAAAACTGTTTTTT.

This clone was seen a few times. This chain joins TRBV9 and TRBJ2-5; 7 positions match TRBD2. The CDR3 runs to 17 residues. Trimming at V came to 3 bases and at J to 2 bases, leaving 13 bases not matched to a gene. The germline V gene has CDR1 SGDLS and CDR2 YYNGEE. The CDR3: CASSGRGTQGGQETQYF. CDR3 sequence (DNA): TGTGCCAGCAGCGGACGCGGGACCCAGGGAGGGCAAGAGACCCAGTACTTC. The full variable domain, its missing parts supplied by reference TRBV9 and TRBJ2-5, is DSGVTQTPKHLITATGQRVTLRCSPRSGDLSVYWYQQSLDQGLQFLIQYYNGEERAKGNILERFSAQQFPDLHSELNLSSLELGDSALYFCASSGRGTQGGQETQYFGPGTRLLVL.

This clone has just one count. The gene calls are TRBV7-2 and TRBJ2-7, with TRBD1 as a possible D gene (6 bases). V lost 5 bases and J 1 base, leaving 9 bases between the germline ends. The germline CDR1 and CDR2 sequences are SGHTA and FQGNSA. The CDR3 sequence is 13 residues long. CDR3 region: CASSQQGSYEQYF. CDR3 in DNA: TGTGCCAGCAGCCAACAGGGATCCTACGAGCAGTACTTC.

The rearrangement uses TRBV6-5 and TRBJ2-3, with D perhaps TRBD2 (6 bases). This CDR3 comprises 15 residues. CDR1 is MNHEY, CDR2 SVGAGI, per germline. Trimming left V 6 bases short and J 3 bases short, with 16 bases between. Here the CDR3 reads CASRSPSSETDTQYF. The CDR3 coding sequence is TGTGCCAGCAGATCCCCGTCTAGCGAAACAGATACGCAGTATTTT.

This chain joins TRBV3-1 (or the pseudogene TRBV3-2) and TRBJ1-6; 10 positions match TRBD1. The CDR3 runs 17 residues. The V gene end was trimmed by 4 bases and the J gene end by 9 bases; junction bases not matched to a gene: 12. Germline CDR1 is LGHDT and CDR2 is YNNKEL (reference sequence). The CDR3 nucleotides are TGTGCCAGCAGCCGGCACACGGGACAGGGGATCGGTTCACCCCTCCACTTT. This gives the protein CASSRHTGQGIGSPLHF.

This chain uses TRBV5-1 with TRBJ2-5, with a weak D call TRBD2 (6 bases). The germline V gene has CDR1 SGHRS and CDR2 YFSETQ. V dropped 7 bases and J dropped 1 base, with 17 bases sitting between them. CDR3 size: 15 residues. CDR3 DNA sequence: TGCGCCAGCTCCCAACGGGGGAACTTCCAAGAGACCCAGTACTTC. Its protein product is CASSQRGNFQETQYF.

The chain couples TRBV18 to TRBJ2-3; TRBD2 is a possible D gene (6 bases). The V end was cut by 5 bases, the J end by 1 base, with 10 bases between. There are 14 residues in the CDR3. The germline V gene has CDR1 KGHSH and CDR2 LQKENI. The CDR3 DNA sequence: TGTGCCAGCTCATCGGGACTCGGCACAGATACGCAGTATTTT. The encoded protein is CASSSGLGTDTQYF.

This chain connects TRBV11-1 to TRBJ1-2, with D perhaps matching TRBD1 (5 bases). This CDR3 is built from 12 residues. Germline V lookup: CDR1 SGHAT, CDR2 FQDESV (reference sequence). The germline V and J ends were trimmed by 4 bases and 6 bases, with 9 bases remaining between them. For the CDR3, the DNA is TGTGCCAGCAGCTGGGGCGGCGATGGCTACACCTTC. It is translated as CASSWGGDGYTF.

The chain employs TRBV5-1 and TRBJ2-7, with TRBD2 identical over 15 bases. J was trimmed by 0 bases and V by 4 bases; bases with no gene match: 8. The germline V gene encodes CDR1 SGHRS and CDR2 YFSETQ. This CDR3 comprises 18 residues. The CDR3 region is CASSEGTSGGLRSYEQYF. CDR3 coding DNA: TGCGCCAGCAGCGAGGGGACTAGCGGGGGGCTTCGCTCCTACGAGCAGTACTTC. Combining the CDR3 with reference TRBV5-1 and TRBJ2-7 gives the whole variable domain KAGVTQTPRYLIKTRGQQVTLSCSPISGHRSVSWYQQTPGQGLQFLFEYFSETQRNKGNFPGRFSGRQFSNSRSEMNVSTLELGDSALYLCASSEGTSGGLRSYEQYFGPGTRLTVT.

The chain is built from TRBV5-4 and TRBJ2-7; the D is unclear. Trimming cost V 3 bases and J 2 bases, with 12 bases left between them. The CDR3 runs 14 residues. Germline assignment: CDR1 SGHNT and CDR2 YYREEE (reference sequence). This CDR3 reads CASSSTANAYEQYF. CDR3 bases: TGTGCCAGCAGCTCAACTGCAAATGCCTACGAGCAGTACTTC.

This clone was recorded once. V is TRBV5-1 and J is TRBJ1-1, with D hard to call. Trimming shortened V by 6 bases and J by 2 bases, and 8 bases separated the two germline ends. The V gene's germline CDR1 is SGHRS and CDR2 YFSETQ. This CDR3 is built from 12 residues. CDR3 coding DNA: TGCGCCAGCACCCTTTCTAACACTGAAGCTTTCTTT. Protein: CASTLSNTEAFF.

This sequence joins TRBV10-3 and TRBJ2-3, with 13 bases identical to TRBD2. With V trimmed by 5 bases and J by 3 bases, 2 bases remained unmatched. The CDR3 runs to 15 residues. The germline V gene has CDR1 ENHRY and CDR2 SYGVKD. The CDR3 is CAISLLAGGTDTQYF. Here the CDR3 DNA reads TGTGCCATCAGTTTACTAGCGGGGGGGACAGATACGCAGTATTTT.

The chain recombines TRBV6-6 with TRBJ1-5, with D unresolved. CDR3 size: 13 residues. CDR1 and CDR2 from the germline V gene are MNHNY and SVGAGI (reference sequence). Deletions cut 4 bases from V and 0 bases from J, with 4 bases between. DNA of the CDR3: TGTGCCAGCAGTTTTAATAGCAATCAGCCCCAGCATTTT. This translates into CASSFNSNQPQHF.

V is TRBV4-1 and J is TRBJ2-7; 11 positions agree with TRBD2. V gave up 3 bases and J gave up 0 bases; unmatched junction bases: 1. Germline V gene lookup returns CDR1 MGHRA and CDR2 YSYEKL. The length of the CDR3 is 15 residues. CDR3 nucleotides: TGCGCCAGCAGCCAGGGACTAGCGGTCTCCTACGAGCAGTACTTC. As protein: CASSQGLAVSYEQYF.

V is TRBV5-1 and J is TRBJ2-3; possible D gene TRBD1, 6 bases. The germline V and J ends were trimmed by 4 bases and 2 bases, with 11 bases remaining between them. CDR3 length: 14 residues. Germline V gene lookup returns CDR1 SGHRS and CDR2 YFSETQ. CDR3 loop: CASSPGQLTDTQYF. As DNA, the CDR3 is TGCGCCAGCAGCCCCGGACAGCTCACAGATACGCAGTATTTT.

The chain has TRBV2 and TRBJ2-1; TRBD2 matches at 10 bases. Per the germline V gene, CDR1 is SNHLY and CDR2 is FYNNEI. V shed 7 bases and J 9 bases; nucleotides not matched to a gene: 9. The CDR3 contains 14 residues. CDR3 region: CASTLSGRAGEQFF. The CDR3, as DNA: TGTGCCAGCACGCTCAGCGGGAGGGCCGGTGAGCAGTTCTTC.